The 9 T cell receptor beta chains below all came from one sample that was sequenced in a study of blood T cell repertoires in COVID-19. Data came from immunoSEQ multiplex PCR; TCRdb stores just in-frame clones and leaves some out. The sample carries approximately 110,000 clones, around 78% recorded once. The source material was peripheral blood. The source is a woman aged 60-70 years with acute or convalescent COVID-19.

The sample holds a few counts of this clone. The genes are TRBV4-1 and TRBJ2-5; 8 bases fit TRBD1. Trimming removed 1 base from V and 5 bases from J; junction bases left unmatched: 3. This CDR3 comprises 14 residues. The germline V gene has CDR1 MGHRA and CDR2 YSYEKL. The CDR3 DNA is TGCGCCAGCAGCCAAGGACAGGGGCTGGAGACCCAGTACTTC. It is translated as CASSQGQGLETQYF.

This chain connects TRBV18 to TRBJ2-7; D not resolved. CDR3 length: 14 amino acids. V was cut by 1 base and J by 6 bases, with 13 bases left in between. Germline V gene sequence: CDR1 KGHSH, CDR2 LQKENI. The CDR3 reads CASSPLATKFEQYF. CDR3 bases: TGTGCCAGCTCACCACTCGCGACAAAGTTCGAGCAGTACTTC.

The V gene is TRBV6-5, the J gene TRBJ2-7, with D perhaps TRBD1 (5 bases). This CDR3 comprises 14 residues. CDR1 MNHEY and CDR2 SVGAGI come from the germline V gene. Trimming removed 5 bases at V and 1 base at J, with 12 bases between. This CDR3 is CASSPLGLSYEQYF. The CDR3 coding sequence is TGTGCCAGCAGTCCTCTGGGGCTATCCTACGAGCAGTACTTC.

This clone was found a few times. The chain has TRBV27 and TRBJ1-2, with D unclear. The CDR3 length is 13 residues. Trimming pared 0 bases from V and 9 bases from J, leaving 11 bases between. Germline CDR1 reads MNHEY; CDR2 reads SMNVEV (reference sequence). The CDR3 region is CASSLSMRDRYTF. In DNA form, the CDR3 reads TGTGCCAGCAGTTTATCGATGAGGGATCGCTACACCTTC.

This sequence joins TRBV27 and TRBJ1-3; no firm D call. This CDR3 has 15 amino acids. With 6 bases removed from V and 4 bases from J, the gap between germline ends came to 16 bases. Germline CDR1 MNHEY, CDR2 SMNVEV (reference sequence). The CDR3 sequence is CASRLSREPGNTIYF. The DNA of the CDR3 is TGTGCCAGCAGGCTAAGCCGAGAGCCAGGAAACACCATATATTTT.

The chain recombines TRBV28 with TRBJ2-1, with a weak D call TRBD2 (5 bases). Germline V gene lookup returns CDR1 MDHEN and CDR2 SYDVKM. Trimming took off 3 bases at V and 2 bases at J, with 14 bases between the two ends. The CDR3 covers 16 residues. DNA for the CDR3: TGTGCCAGCAGTTTCCAAAAAATGCGGGCCTACAATGAGCAGTTCTTC. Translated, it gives CASSFQKMRAYNEQFF.

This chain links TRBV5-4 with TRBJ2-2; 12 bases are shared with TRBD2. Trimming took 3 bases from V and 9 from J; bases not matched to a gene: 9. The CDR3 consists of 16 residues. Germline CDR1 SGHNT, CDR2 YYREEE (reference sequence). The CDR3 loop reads CASSSQTSGRFRELFF. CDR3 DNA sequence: TGTGCCAGCAGCTCCCAGACTAGCGGGAGATTCCGGGAGCTGTTTTTT.

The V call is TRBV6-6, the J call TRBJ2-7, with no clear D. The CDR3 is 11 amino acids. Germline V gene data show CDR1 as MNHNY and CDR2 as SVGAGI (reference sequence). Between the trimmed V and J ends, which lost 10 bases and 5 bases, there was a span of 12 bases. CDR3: CATSEIHEQYF. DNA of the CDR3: TGTGCCACCTCCGAGATCCACGAGCAGTACTTC.

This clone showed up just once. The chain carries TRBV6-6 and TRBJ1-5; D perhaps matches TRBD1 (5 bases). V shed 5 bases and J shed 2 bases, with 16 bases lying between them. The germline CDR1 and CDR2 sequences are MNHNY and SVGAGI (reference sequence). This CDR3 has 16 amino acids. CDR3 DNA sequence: TGTGCCAGCAGTACCCTCGACAGCTTGGGCAATCAGCCCCAGCATTTT. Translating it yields CASSTLDSLGNQPQHF.